The sequence of this T cell receptor (beta chain) was determined in a study of immune heterogeneity within non-small cell lung tumors. Germline V CDR1 and CDR2: LNHDA, SQIVND (reference sequence). CDR3 length: 17 amino acids. Multiplex PCR was performed with 32 V and 13 J primers, and it amplified TCR beta CDR3. TCRdb reanalysed the multiplex PCR reads using MiXCR and keeps one entry per CDR3 protein. Among roughly 5,000 distinct CDR3 sequences listed, roughly 20% were seen once. Template was bulk tumor genomic DNA, roughly 650 ng per sample. Multiple biopsies spaced far apart were taken from each primary tumor during surgery. Patients had untreated, newly diagnosed non-small cell lung cancer and underwent curative surgery. Details on this clonotype: It is likely a read error, because the conserved phenylalanine at the end of the CDR3 is missing.

The sequencing input was lung tumor tissue. The gene calls are TRBV19 and TRBJ1-4; D is possibly TRBD1 (5 bases). The source of this sequence is a man aged 55 to 70 with non-small cell lung cancer. The CDR3 sequence: CATSRVGRRTTNEKLFS. The CDR3 region has the DNA TGTGCCACTAGTAGGGTGGGACGGCGGACAACTAATGAAAAACTGTTTTCT.